This passage covers 27 T cell receptor beta chains from one sample sequenced in a study of cytomegalovirus exposure and HLA in healthy donors. The data were produced by immunoSEQ multiplex PCR, yet TCRdb's version contains in-frame clones alone and is incomplete. The profile covers about 200,000 clones, with about nine tenths appearing a single time and more than 1.5% taken by the ten largest. Sequencing used PBMCs. The receptors stem from a woman aged 18-30 years in good health and CMV-seropositive.

The chain carries TRBV19 and TRBJ1-2; D is ambiguous. Germline assignment: CDR1 LNHDA and CDR2 SQIVND (reference sequence). The length of the CDR3 is 14 residues. Trimming removed 1 base at V and 7 bases at J, with 13 bases between. CDR3: CASSIGGGSRGYTF. As DNA, the CDR3 is TGTGCCAGTAGTATAGGTGGCGGAAGCCGTGGCTACACCTTC.

The chain combines TRBV7-9 with TRBJ2-7; 8 nucleotides align to TRBD1. The CDR3 totals 16 residues. Germline assignment: CDR1 SEHNR and CDR2 FQNEAQ (reference sequence). The trim removed 2 bases at V and 6 bases at J, leaving 12 bases unmatched. The CDR3 spells CASSLLLTGVTGEQYF. Written as DNA, the CDR3 is TGTGCCAGCAGCTTATTACTGACAGGGGTCACGGGCGAGCAGTACTTC. Based on the CDR3 plus reference TRBV7-9 and TRBJ2-7, the full variable domain is DTGVSQNPRHKITKRGQNVTFRCDPISEHNRLYWYRQTLGQGPEFLTYFQNEAQLEKSRLLSDRFSAERPKGSFSTLEIQRTEQGDSAMYLCASSLLLTGVTGEQYFGPGTRLTVT.

This chain joins TRBV5-4 and TRBJ2-3; 10 positions agree with TRBD2. J was trimmed by 3 bases and V by 3 bases; bases with no gene match: 13. Germline V gives CDR1 SGHNT, CDR2 YYREEE (reference sequence). The CDR3 is made up of 18 amino acids. The CDR3 nucleotides read TGTGCCAGCAGCTGGGGAACTAGCGGGGTCCCGGAGACAGATACGCAGTATTTT. It is translated as CASSWGTSGVPETDTQYF.

The chain is built from TRBV14 and TRBJ2-7; TRBD2 matches at 11 bases. V gave up 4 bases and J gave up 2 bases; unmatched junction bases: 4. The CDR3 is 15 amino acids. CDR1 is SGHDN and CDR2 is FVKESK in the germline V gene. The CDR3 DNA reads TGTGCCAGCAGCCCGGGACTAGCGGTTACCTACGAGCAGTACTTC. The encoded protein is CASSPGLAVTYEQYF.

The chain joins TRBV7-2 to TRBJ2-1; D is unresolved. The CDR3 length is 14 residues. Germline values: CDR1 SGHTA, CDR2 FQGNSA. Trimming removed 11 bases from V and 0 bases from J, with 14 bases in between. In DNA, the CDR3 is TGTGCCGGGCGACCAGGTGACTCCTACAATGAGCAGTTCTTC. Translation: CAGRPGDSYNEQFF.

The genes are TRBV27 and TRBJ1-2; 9 nucleotides line up with TRBD1. The CDR3 spans 17 residues. The junction had 11 bases not matched to a gene; V was cut back by 2 bases and J by 4 bases. The germline V gene encodes CDR1 MNHEY and CDR2 SMNVEV (reference sequence). The CDR3 region has the DNA TGTGCCAGCAGTTTAATCCTGACAGGGGGTCGCGGCTATGGCTACACCTTC. This sequence encodes CASSLILTGGRGYGYTF.

The J gene is TRBJ1-3, the V gene TRBV7-2; D uncertain. V dropped 3 bases and J dropped 4 bases, with 13 bases sitting between them. Germline V lookup: CDR1 SGHTA, CDR2 FQGNSA. The CDR3 is 15 amino acids. The CDR3 is CASSFGGSFGNTIYF. The CDR3 coding sequence is TGTGCCAGCAGCTTTGGAGGTAGTTTCGGAAACACCATATATTTT.

The chain combines TRBV7-9 with TRBJ1-1; the match to TRBD1 covers 11 bases. V gave up 5 bases and J gave up 5 bases; unmatched junction bases: 7. Germline CDR1 and CDR2: SEHNR and FQNEAQ (reference sequence). The CDR3 runs 15 residues. The CDR3 spells CASSPPDRGLTEAFF. In nucleotides, the CDR3 is TGTGCCAGCAGCCCACCGGACAGGGGGCTTACTGAAGCTTTCTTT.

The chain carries TRBV11-3 and TRBJ2-7; D not certain. CDR1 is SGHNT, CDR2 YENEEA, per germline. V lost 6 bases, J lost 3 bases, and 15 bases lay in between. The CDR3 covers 14 residues. The CDR3 nucleotides are TGTGCCAGCAGTTCCGACCCGCTAGGCTACGAGCAGTACTTC. Translation: CASSSDPLGYEQYF. Using reference TRBV11-3 and TRBJ2-7 for the parts outside the CDR3, the full variable domain is EAGVVQSPRYKIIEKKQPVAFWCNPISGHNTLYWYLQNLGQGPELLIRYENEEAVDDSQLPKDRFSAERLKGVDSTLKIQPAELGDSAVYLCASSSDPLGYEQYFGPGTRLTVT.

This chain links TRBV28 with TRBJ1-2; weak D call: TRBD1 (5 bases). CDR1 and CDR2 from the germline V gene are MDHEN and SYDVKM. CDR3 length equals 14 residues. Trimming shortened V by 5 bases and J by 1 base, and 11 bases separated the two germline ends. The CDR3 nucleotides read TGTGCCAGCAGTGCGGGAGGGGATAACTATGGCTACACCTTC. Translating gives CASSAGGDNYGYTF.

This clone was observed a single time. The chain couples TRBV5-6 to TRBJ2-7; 11 nucleotides align to TRBD1. V shed 3 bases, J shed 2 bases, and the junction held 4 bases outside the gene matches. Germline V gene sequence: CDR1 SGHDT, CDR2 YYEEEE. This CDR3 comprises 15 residues. The DNA of the CDR3 is TGTGCCAGCAGCTGGGGGACAGGGGGAACCTACGAGCAGTACTTC. Its protein product is CASSWGTGGTYEQYF.

This clone was seen once. For the CDR3, the DNA is TGTGCCAGCAGTTTATTGCAGGAACCCTCCTACGAGCAGTACTTC. This gives the protein CASSLLQEPSYEQYF. The chain uses TRBV28 and TRBJ2-7; no clear D. This CDR3 spans 15 amino acids. V was shortened by 1 base and J by 0 bases, with 10 bases between the two germline ends. Germline-derived CDR1 and CDR2 are MDHEN and SYDVKM.

The chain carries TRBV7-9 and TRBJ2-3; possible D gene TRBD1, 5 bases. This CDR3 spans 17 amino acids. V dropped 5 bases and J dropped 0 bases, with 18 bases sitting between them. The germline V gene encodes CDR1 SEHNR and CDR2 FQNEAQ (reference sequence). Here the CDR3 DNA reads TGTGCCAGCAGCCCCCCCGCGCAGGGCCCCAGCACAGATACGCAGTATTTT. This translates into CASSPPAQGPSTDTQYF.

The V gene is TRBV7-9, the J gene TRBJ2-5, with D possibly being TRBD2 (6 bases). The V end was cut by 3 bases, the J end by 9 bases, with 14 bases between. The CDR3 is 13 residues long. CDR1 is SEHNR and CDR2 is FQNEAQ in the germline V gene (reference sequence). In DNA, the CDR3 is TGTGCCAGCAGCTTTGGGGGGAGTGGGTCCCAGTACTTC. This sequence encodes CASSFGGSGSQYF.

Points on this clone: The same CDR3 is also encoded by other DNA sequences in this sample. V and J are TRBV5-1 and TRBJ2-3; 9 bases are shared with TRBD2. V lost 0 bases and J lost 1; bases outside the gene matches: 3. Germline CDR1 is SGHRS and CDR2 is YFSETQ. The CDR3 has 16 residues. The chain's CDR3 is CASSLVLAGGTDTQYF. The DNA for the CDR3 is TGCGCCAGCAGCTTGGTGTTAGCGGGGGGCACAGATACGCAGTATTTT.

The chain joins TRBV10-3 to TRBJ2-7, with D unclear. Germline assignment: CDR1 ENHRY and CDR2 SYGVKD. The CDR3 covers 15 residues. The V end lost 4 bases, the J end lost 1 base, and 14 bases lay between the germline ends. Written as DNA, the CDR3 is TGTGCCATCAGTGTAGACTCAAACCCTTCCTACGAGCAGTACTTC. This encodes CAISVDSNPSYEQYF.

The rearrangement joins TRBV27 to TRBJ2-3, with 14 bases identical to TRBD2. Germline V gene sequence: CDR1 MNHEY, CDR2 SMNVEV (reference sequence). The CDR3 contains 19 residues. The V segment lost 0 bases and the J segment 2 bases; nucleotides outside the gene matches: 7. This CDR3 reads CASSLSRLAGGLITDTQYF. In DNA, the CDR3 is TGTGCCAGCAGTTTATCCCGACTAGCGGGAGGGCTTATCACAGATACGCAGTATTTT.

The J gene is TRBJ1-1, the V gene TRBV28; possible D gene TRBD1, 6 bases. Looked up from germline, CDR1 is MDHEN and CDR2 is SYDVKM. This CDR3 has 13 residues. Trimming pared 5 bases from V and 5 bases from J, leaving 12 bases between. The CDR3 loop is CASSLTGLTEAFF. CDR3 nucleotide sequence: TGTGCCAGCAGTCTAACAGGGTTGACTGAAGCTTTCTTT.

This chain joins TRBV19 and TRBJ1-1; a weak D match, TRBD1 (5 bases). The CDR3 runs 12 residues. Trimming left V 6 bases short and J 7 bases short, with 12 bases between. CDR1 and CDR2 (germline): LNHDA, SQIVND (reference sequence). The CDR3 DNA reads TGTGCCAGTAGCGTCCGGGACTATGAAGCTTTCTTT. Its protein product is CASSVRDYEAFF.

The sample holds one count of this clone. This chain uses TRBV4-1 with TRBJ2-2, with TRBD1 identical over 12 bases. Germline assignment: CDR1 MGHRA and CDR2 YSYEKL. With 6 bases clipped from V and 5 bases from J, the junction kept 10 bases outside the gene matches. The CDR3 length is 17 residues. CDR3 sequence: CASSKNPGQGATGELFF. The CDR3 DNA is TGCGCCAGCAGTAAAAACCCGGGACAGGGGGCTACCGGGGAGCTGTTTTTT.

This chain uses TRBV11-3 with TRBJ2-1; TRBD2 might be the D (5 bases). Germline CDR1 SGHNT, CDR2 YENEEA. The CDR3 length is 16 residues. Trimming removed 5 bases at V and 1 base at J, with 15 bases between. The CDR3 spells CASSPRRGFSYNEQFF. CDR3 DNA: TGTGCCAGCAGCCCGCGGCGAGGGTTTTCCTACAATGAGCAGTTCTTC.

The CDR3 sequence is CASDRGSQEEQYF. The CDR3 DNA reads as TGTGCCAGCGACAGGGGGTCCCAGGAAGAGCAGTACTTC. The V and J genes are TRBV10-3 and TRBJ2-7; 9 bases line up with TRBD1. Trimming took 10 bases from V and 7 from J; bases not matched to a gene: 11. This CDR3 contains 13 residues. Germline CDR1 reads ENHRY; CDR2 reads SYGVKD.

The rearrangement links TRBV28 to TRBJ1-4, with TRBD1 matching over 8 bases. Germline lookup yields CDR1 MDHEN and CDR2 SYDVKM. The CDR3 has 16 residues. V gave up 5 bases and J gave up 3 bases; unmatched junction bases: 8. CDR3 DNA sequence: TGTGCCAGCAGTCGTGGGACAGGTTCGCCTAATGAAAAACTGTTTTTT. Its translation: CASSRGTGSPNEKLFF.

CDR3 coding DNA: TGTGCCAGCAGTTACAGTGTATTGCGTGTTTTCTACGAGCAGTACTTC. Translated, it gives CASSYSVLRVFYEQYF. The chain has TRBV6-5 and TRBJ2-7; D not resolved. Germline loops: CDR1 MNHEY, CDR2 SVGAGI. V gave up 2 bases and J gave up 3 bases, with 17 bases separating them. The CDR3 sequence is 16 residues long.

The gene calls are TRBV5-5 and TRBJ1-5; possible D gene TRBD1, 5 bases. Germline V gene data show CDR1 as SGHKS and CDR2 as YYEKEE (reference sequence). V was clipped by 1 base and J by 6 bases, with 8 bases between them. The CDR3 runs to 13 residues. CDR3 coding DNA: TGTGCCAGCAGCTTGCAGGGTTCTCAGCCCCAGCATTTT. Translation: CASSLQGSQPQHF.

There are a few counts of this clone. This chain joins TRBV27 and TRBJ1-1, with D possibly matching TRBD1 (5 bases). Germline V gene data show CDR1 as MNHEY and CDR2 as SMNVEV (reference sequence). Deletions cut 3 bases from V and 7 bases from J, with 12 bases between. The CDR3 has 13 amino acids. This CDR3 reads CASSLSGLGEAFF. The DNA for the CDR3 is TGTGCCAGCAGTTTGTCAGGGTTGGGTGAAGCTTTCTTT.

This chain links TRBV7-8 with TRBJ2-5, with 7 bases that match TRBD1. The germline CDR1 and CDR2 sequences are SGHVS and FQNEAQ. Germline trimming cut 5 bases from V and 5 bases from J; bases unmatched to any gene: 11. The CDR3 is 15 residues long. CDR3 DNA: TGTGCCAGCAGCCTCTACAGGGGTACGGGGGAGACCCAGTACTTC. Its protein product is CASSLYRGTGETQYF.